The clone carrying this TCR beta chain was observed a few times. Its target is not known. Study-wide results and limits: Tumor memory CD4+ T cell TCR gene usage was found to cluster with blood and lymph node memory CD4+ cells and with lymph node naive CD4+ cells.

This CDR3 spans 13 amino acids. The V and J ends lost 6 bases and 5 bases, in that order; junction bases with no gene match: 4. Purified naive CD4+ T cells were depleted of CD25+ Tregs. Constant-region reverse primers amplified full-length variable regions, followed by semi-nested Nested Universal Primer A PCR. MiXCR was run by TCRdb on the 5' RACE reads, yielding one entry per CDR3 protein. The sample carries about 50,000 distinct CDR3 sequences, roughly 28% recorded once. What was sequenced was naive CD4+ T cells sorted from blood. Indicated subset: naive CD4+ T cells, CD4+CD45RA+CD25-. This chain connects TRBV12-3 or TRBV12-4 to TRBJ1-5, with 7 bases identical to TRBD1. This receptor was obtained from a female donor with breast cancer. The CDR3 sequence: CASSTTGDQPQHF. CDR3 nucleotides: TGTGCCAGCAGCACAACAGGGGATCAGCCCCAGCATTTT.